This entry lists 9 T cell receptor beta chains sequenced from one sample in a study of siplizumab effects on memory and regulatory T cells. Sequenced by immunoSEQ multiplex PCR; TCRdb stores in-frame clones only, minus some. The sample lists some 100,000 clones, about 91% occurring once. The sequenced sample was Tregs sorted from blood. These receptors all come from a human donor in good health.

The chain employs TRBV7-3 and TRBJ1-1; possibly TRBD1 for D (5 bases). The CDR3 sequence is 14 residues long. Germline V gives CDR1 SGHTA, CDR2 FQGTGA. Trimming removed 4 bases at V and 1 base at J, with 10 bases between. The CDR3 region has the DNA TGTGCCAGCAGCTCCGGACACGCGAACACTGAAGCTTTCTTT. Translated: CASSSGHANTEAFF.

The chain recombines TRBV4-1 with TRBJ2-2; possible D gene TRBD1, 6 bases. V lost 4 bases and J 5 bases, leaving 17 bases between the germline ends. Germline CDR1 reads MGHRA; CDR2 reads YSYEKL. The CDR3 runs to 16 residues. The CDR3: CASSPPPSQGTGELFF. The CDR3 region has the DNA TGCGCCAGCAGCCCCCCACCATCACAGGGAACCGGGGAGCTGTTTTTT.

The chain uses TRBV30 and TRBJ1-2; maybe TRBD1 (6 bases). Trimming pared 1 base from V and 6 bases from J, leaving 15 bases between. Germline V gene sequence: CDR1 GTSNPN, CDR2 SVGIG (reference sequence). The CDR3 extends over 14 amino acids. CDR3 residues: CAWSGGLLGHGYTF. The CDR3 nucleotides read TGTGCCTGGAGTGGGGGGCTTTTGGGGCATGGCTACACCTTC.

This sequence joins TRBV28 and TRBJ2-7; D ambiguous. Germline CDR1 MDHEN, CDR2 SYDVKM. V was shortened by 1 base and J by 6 bases, with 19 bases between the two germline ends. The CDR3 is made up of 16 amino acids. The CDR3 sequence is CASSLSGGPYIGEQYF. CDR3 coding DNA: TGTGCCAGCAGTTTATCGGGTGGGCCGTATATAGGCGAGCAGTACTTC.

This chain joins TRBV18 and TRBJ2-7; D is unresolved. The CDR3 sequence is 15 residues long. The ends were cut back, 4 bases at V and 4 bases at J, with 17 bases in the middle. Germline CDR1 is KGHSH and CDR2 is LQKENI. This CDR3 is CASSRQDLSPYEQYF. The CDR3 DNA sequence: TGTGCCAGCTCACGCCAGGACCTTTCCCCTTACGAGCAGTACTTC.

This rearrangement joins TRBV5-8 to TRBJ2-1; no firm D call. Germline loops: CDR1 SGHTS, CDR2 YDEGEE. The CDR3 is 13 amino acids. Trimming removed 3 bases at V and 7 bases at J, with 11 bases between. CDR3 protein: CASSYTNWNEQFF. Written as DNA, the CDR3 is TGTGCCAGCAGCTATACGAATTGGAATGAGCAGTTCTTC.

The V call is TRBV6-1, the J call TRBJ1-5; TRBD1 matches 7 bases. This CDR3 has 15 amino acids. Germline values: CDR1 MNHNS, CDR2 SASEGT. Germline trimming cut 4 bases from V and 6 bases from J; bases unmatched to any gene: 9. The chain's CDR3 is CASSVARGYSQPQHF. The CDR3 DNA sequence: TGTGCCAGCAGTGTTGCCAGGGGGTATAGTCAGCCCCAGCATTTT.

The J gene is TRBJ2-1, the V gene TRBV7-3, with D unresolved. V was trimmed by 2 bases and J by 5 bases, leaving 10 bases between them. Germline V lookup: CDR1 SGHTA, CDR2 FQGTGA. The CDR3 runs to 14 residues. The chain's CDR3 is CASSLFTPHNEQFF. CDR3 bases: TGTGCCAGCAGCTTATTTACTCCGCACAATGAGCAGTTCTTC. Filled out from reference TRBV7-3 and TRBJ2-1, the complete variable domain reads GAGVSQTPSNKVTEKGKYVELRCDPISGHTALYWYRQSLGQGPEFLIYFQGTGAADDSGLPNDRFFAVRPEGSVSTLKIQRTERGDSAVYLCASSLFTPHNEQFFGPGTRLTVL.

The V gene is TRBV11-2, the J gene TRBJ1-6; D unresolved. Germline lookup yields CDR1 SGHAT and CDR2 FQNNGV. Trimming left V 6 bases short and J 5 bases short, with 8 bases between. The CDR3 covers 13 residues. The CDR3 here is CASSLDHNSPLHF. The CDR3 DNA reads TGTGCCAGCAGTCTAGACCATAATTCACCCCTCCACTTT. Complete variable domain (other parts from reference TRBV11-2 and TRBJ1-6): EAGVAQSPRYKIIEKRQSVAFWCNPISGHATLYWYQQILGQGPKLLIQFQNNGVVDDSQLPKDRFSAERLKGVDSTLKIQPAKLEDSAVYLCASSLDHNSPLHFGNGTRLTVT.